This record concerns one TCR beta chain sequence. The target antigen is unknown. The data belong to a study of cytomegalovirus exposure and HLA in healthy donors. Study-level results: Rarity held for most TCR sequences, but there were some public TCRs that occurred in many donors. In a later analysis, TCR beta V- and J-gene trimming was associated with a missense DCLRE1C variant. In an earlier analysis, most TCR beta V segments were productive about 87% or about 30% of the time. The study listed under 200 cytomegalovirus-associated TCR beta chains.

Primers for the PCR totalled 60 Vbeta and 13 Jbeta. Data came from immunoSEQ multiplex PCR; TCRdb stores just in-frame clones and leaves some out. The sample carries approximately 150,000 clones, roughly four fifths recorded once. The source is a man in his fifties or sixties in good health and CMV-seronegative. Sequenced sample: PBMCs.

The CDR3 nucleotides read TGTGCCAGCAGCTCCACAACCCGGAGGGTTAGCACAGATACGCAGTATTTT. Protein sequence: CASSSTTRRVSTDTQYF. This chain joins TRBV5-6 and TRBJ2-3; D might be TRBD2 (6 bases). Per germline, CDR1 SGHDT and CDR2 YYEEEE. Trimming pared 3 bases from V and 0 bases from J, leaving 17 bases between. The CDR3 covers 17 residues.